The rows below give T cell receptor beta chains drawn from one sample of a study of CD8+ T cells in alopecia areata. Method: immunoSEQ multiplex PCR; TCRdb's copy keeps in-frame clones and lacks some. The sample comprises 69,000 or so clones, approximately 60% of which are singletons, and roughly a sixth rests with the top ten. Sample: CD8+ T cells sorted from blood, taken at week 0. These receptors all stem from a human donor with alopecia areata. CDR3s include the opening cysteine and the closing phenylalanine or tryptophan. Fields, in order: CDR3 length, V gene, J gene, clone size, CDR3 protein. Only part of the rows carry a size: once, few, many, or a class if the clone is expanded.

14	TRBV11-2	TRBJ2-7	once	CASSLSGGSYEQYF
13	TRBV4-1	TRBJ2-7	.	CASSQSQNYEQYF
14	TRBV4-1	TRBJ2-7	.	CASSQEDARDEQYF
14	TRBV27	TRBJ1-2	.	CASSPRGQGGGYTF
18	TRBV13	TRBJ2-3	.	CASSLDQSEERYTDTQYF
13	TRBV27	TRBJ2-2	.	CASSPFVGGELFF
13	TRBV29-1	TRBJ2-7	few	CSVGDSHTYEQYF
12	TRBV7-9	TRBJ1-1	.	CASSPGALEAFF
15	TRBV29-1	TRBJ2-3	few	CSVEGTGVLTDTQYF
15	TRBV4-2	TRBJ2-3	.	CASSQEQGITDTQYF
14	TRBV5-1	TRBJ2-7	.	CASSFTGGSYEQYF
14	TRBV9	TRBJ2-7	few	CASSPAGASYEQYF
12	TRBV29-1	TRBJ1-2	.	CSAEDNNYGYTF
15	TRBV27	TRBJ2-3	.	CASSLTGEITDTQYF
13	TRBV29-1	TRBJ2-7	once	CSVIGRDAYEQYF
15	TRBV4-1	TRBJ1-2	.	CASSHLAGSNYGYTF
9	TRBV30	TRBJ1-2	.	CAWGNGYTF
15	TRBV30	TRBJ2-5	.	CAWTLSQLWGETQYF
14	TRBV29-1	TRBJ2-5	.	CSVEGVRLQETQYF
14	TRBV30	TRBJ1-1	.	CAWSESYIKSEAFF
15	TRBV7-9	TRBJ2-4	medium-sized	CASSPTGSDKNIQYF
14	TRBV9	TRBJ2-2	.	CASGLADRVGELFF
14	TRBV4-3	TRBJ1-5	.	CASSQSIGDQPQHF
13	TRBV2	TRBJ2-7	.	CASSLARTNEQYF
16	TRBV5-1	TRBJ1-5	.	CASSPGTASRNQPQHF
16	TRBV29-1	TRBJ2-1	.	CSVEGGVAMVYNEQFF
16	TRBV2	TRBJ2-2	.	CASSDFGGIVTGELFF
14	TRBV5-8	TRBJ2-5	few	CASSQGQGAETQYF
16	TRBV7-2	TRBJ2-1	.	CASSLGLAGDYNEQFF
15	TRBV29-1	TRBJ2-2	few	CSDGRFNRNTGELFF
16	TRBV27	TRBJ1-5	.	CASSATGGHSNQPQHF
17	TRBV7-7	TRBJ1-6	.	CASSLENGSSYNSPLHF
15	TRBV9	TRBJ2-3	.	CASSVGRYSTDTQYF
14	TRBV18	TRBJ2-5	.	CASSPGPHSETQYF
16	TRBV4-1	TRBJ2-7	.	CASSQVGRASSYEQYF
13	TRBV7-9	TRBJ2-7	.	CASSLALPTEQYF